A single sample is the source of the 26 T cell receptor beta chains below, sequenced in a study of cytomegalovirus exposure and HLA in healthy donors. Clones were read by immunoSEQ multiplex PCR, and TCRdb kept only the in-frame ones, dropping some. The repertoire holds some 290,000 clones, with roughly 88% as singletons. The sequencing sample was made of PBMCs. The receptors shown here come from a man aged 30 to 45 in good health and CMV-seronegative.

The chain combines TRBV7-9 with TRBJ1-1; TRBD1 might be the D (5 bases). V was shortened by 3 bases and J by 1 base, with 15 bases between the two germline ends. CDR3 size: 16 residues. Germline values: CDR1 SEHNR, CDR2 FQNEAQ (reference sequence). CDR3 bases: TGTGCCAGCAGCTTGCACGACAGACCCCGGAACACTGAAGCTTTCTTT. Its translation: CASSLHDRPRNTEAFF.

This clone was seen a few times. The chain carries TRBV4-2 and TRBJ1-1; TRBD1 might be the D (6 bases). Germline CDR1 is LGHNA and CDR2 is YNFKEQ. The V end lost 0 bases, the J end lost 4 bases, and 15 bases lay between the germline ends. The CDR3 is 16 residues long. CDR3 in DNA: TGTGCCAGCAGCCAAGATAACACAGGGAGTCGCACTGAAGCTTTCTTT. It yields the protein CASSQDNTGSRTEAFF.

The V call is TRBV27, the J call TRBJ2-7, with 7 bases fitting TRBD1. Germline CDR1 reads MNHEY; CDR2 reads SMNVEV (reference sequence). The CDR3 covers 16 residues. The junction had 14 bases not matched to a gene; V was cut back by 4 bases and J by 5 bases. The CDR3 reads CASSSGTEVGLDEQYF. In DNA, the CDR3 is TGTGCCAGCAGTTCCGGGACAGAAGTCGGCCTGGACGAGCAGTACTTC.

The chain recombines TRBV15 with TRBJ2-5; D gene ambiguous. V lost 3 bases and J 4 bases, leaving 9 bases between the germline ends. Looked up from germline, CDR1 is LNHNV and CDR2 is YYDKDF (reference sequence). This CDR3 comprises 13 residues. The CDR3 DNA sequence: TGTGCCACCAGCAGTTCTAGGTCAGAGACCCAGTACTTC. It is translated as CATSSSRSETQYF. Based on the CDR3 plus reference TRBV15 and TRBJ2-5, the full variable domain is DAMVIQNPRYQVTQFGKPVTLSCSQTLNHNVMYWYQQKSSQAPKLLFHYYDKDFNNEADTPDNFQSRRPNTSFCFLDIRSPGLGDTAMYLCATSSSRSETQYFGPGTRLLVL.

The chain joins TRBV5-1 to TRBJ1-1; TRBD1 matches at 7 bases. Germline V lookup: CDR1 SGHRS, CDR2 YFSETQ. V shed 3 bases, J shed 2 bases, and the junction held 7 bases outside the gene matches. The CDR3 is 15 amino acids. The CDR3 region is CASSSPGQRNTEAFF. The CDR3 nucleotides are TGCGCCAGCAGCTCCCCGGGACAGCGAAACACTGAAGCTTTCTTT.

CDR3 in amino acids: CASSPRVSQETQYF. DNA for the CDR3: TGTGCCAGTAGTCCCAGGGTATCTCAAGAGACCCAGTACTTC. The rearrangement joins TRBV19 to TRBJ2-5, with TRBD1 as a possible D gene (5 bases). V was clipped by 5 bases and J by 2 bases, with 12 bases between them. The germline V gene has CDR1 LNHDA and CDR2 SQIVND (reference sequence). CDR3 length: 14 residues.

V and J are TRBV5-1 and TRBJ1-1, with D hard to call. V lost 4 bases and J 0 bases, leaving 16 bases between the germline ends. Germline V gives CDR1 SGHRS, CDR2 YFSETQ. The CDR3 has 16 residues. CDR3 DNA sequence: TGCGCCAGCAGCCCGATATCAAGAACGGTGAACACTGAAGCTTTCTTT. Amino acid sequence: CASSPISRTVNTEAFF.

The rearrangement joins TRBV6-1 to TRBJ1-5, with 9 bases aligning to TRBD1. This CDR3 spans 15 amino acids. Trimming took 6 bases from V and 5 from J; bases not matched to a gene: 8. CDR1 and CDR2 (germline): MNHNS, SASEGT. This CDR3 is CASSLEGQGHQPQHF. The CDR3 nucleotides read TGTGCCAGCAGCCTGGAGGGACAGGGCCATCAGCCCCAGCATTTT.

The chain joins TRBV11-2 to TRBJ1-2, with TRBD1 as a possible D gene (6 bases). The length of the CDR3 is 14 residues. The V and J ends lost 0 bases and 3 bases respectively, with 8 bases between them. Looked up from germline, CDR1 is SGHAT and CDR2 is FQNNGV. CDR3 in DNA: TGTGCCAGCAGCTTAGACCACAGGGACTATGGCTACACCTTC. Translated, it gives CASSLDHRDYGYTF. Full variable domain (outside the CDR3, taken from reference TRBV11-2 and TRBJ1-2): EAGVAQSPRYKIIEKRQSVAFWCNPISGHATLYWYQQILGQGPKLLIQFQNNGVVDDSQLPKDRFSAERLKGVDSTLKIQPAKLEDSAVYLCASSLDHRDYGYTFGSGTRLTVV.

V and J are TRBV4-3 and TRBJ1-2; D not certain. Germline loops: CDR1 LGHNA, CDR2 YSLEER. V was trimmed by 0 bases and J by 4 bases, leaving 9 bases between them. The length of the CDR3 is 14 residues. As DNA, the CDR3 is TGCGCCAGCAGCCAAGATCGGGGATCCTATGGCTACACCTTC. Protein sequence: CASSQDRGSYGYTF.

The chain links TRBV5-6 to TRBJ2-7; tentatively, D is TRBD1 (6 bases). CDR3 length equals 13 residues. Germline assignment: CDR1 SGHDT and CDR2 YYEEEE. Trimming pared 3 bases from V and 1 base from J, leaving 8 bases between. CDR3 protein: CASSWDKSYEQYF. The CDR3 region has the DNA TGTGCCAGCAGCTGGGACAAGTCCTACGAGCAGTACTTC.

The chain employs TRBV5-6 and TRBJ1-1; tentative D call: TRBD1 (6 bases). V gave up 3 bases and J gave up 5 bases, with 8 bases separating them. This CDR3 has 12 amino acids. CDR1 SGHDT and CDR2 YYEEEE come from the germline V gene. CDR3 residues: CASSYRDTEAFF. The CDR3 coding sequence is TGTGCCAGCAGCTACAGGGATACTGAAGCTTTCTTT. The variable domain in full, completed from reference TRBV5-6 and TRBJ1-1, reads DAGVTQSPTHLIKTRGQQVTLRCSPKSGHDTVSWYQQALGQGPQFIFQYYEEEERQRGNFPDRFSGHQFPNYSSELNVNALLLGDSALYLCASSYRDTEAFFGQGTRLTVV.

J is TRBJ2-7 and V is TRBV30, with 8 bases fitting TRBD1. This CDR3 contains 13 residues. Looked up from germline, CDR1 is GTSNPN and CDR2 is SVGIG (reference sequence). V lost 0 bases to trimming and J lost 3 bases; unmatched junction nucleotides: 1. The CDR3 sequence: CAWSVGQDYEQYF. The CDR3 DNA follows: TGTGCCTGGAGTGTGGGACAGGACTACGAGCAGTACTTC.

V and J are TRBV5-6 and TRBJ1-1, with D possibly TRBD1 on 5 matching bases. Germline values: CDR1 SGHDT, CDR2 YYEEEE. V dropped 0 bases and J dropped 4 bases, with 16 bases sitting between them. The CDR3 covers 16 residues. CDR3 nucleotide sequence: TGTGCCAGCAGCTTGGTTGGGACTAGGGGTCTCACTGAAGCTTTCTTT. It codes for CASSLVGTRGLTEAFF.

The chain uses TRBV19 and TRBJ2-5, with unresolved D. Per the germline V gene, CDR1 is LNHDA and CDR2 is SQIVND (reference sequence). Trimming removed 1 base from V and 2 bases from J, with 8 bases in between. The CDR3 totals 14 residues. For the CDR3, the DNA is TGTGCCAGTAGTATAGGTGGAGTACAAGAGACCCAGTACTTC. The encoded protein is CASSIGGVQETQYF.

In its sample, this clone was seen a few times. The gene calls are TRBV2 and TRBJ1-6; TRBD1 might be the D (5 bases). CDR1 and CDR2 (germline): SNHLY, FYNNEI. There are 12 residues in the CDR3. The CDR3 loop reads CASGLLNSPLHF. The CDR3 nucleotides are TGTGCGTCGGGACTTCTCAATTCACCCCTCCACTTT.

This clone was detected only once. The chain links TRBV11-2 to TRBJ2-2, with D hard to call. The CDR3 sequence is 14 residues long. Germline CDR1 and CDR2: SGHAT and FQNNGV. V lost 1 base, J lost 4 bases, and 7 bases lay in between. CDR3 in amino acids: CASSLARGTGELFF. CDR3 bases: TGTGCCAGCAGCTTAGCCCGAGGCACCGGGGAGCTGTTTTTT. Looking up the rest from reference TRBV11-2 and TRBJ2-2 gives the full variable domain: EAGVAQSPRYKIIEKRQSVAFWCNPISGHATLYWYQQILGQGPKLLIQFQNNGVVDDSQLPKDRFSAERLKGVDSTLKIQPAKLEDSAVYLCASSLARGTGELFFGEGSRLTVL.

This rearrangement joins TRBV11-2 to TRBJ2-7; no definite D call. Germline CDR1 SGHAT, CDR2 FQNNGV. CDR3 length equals 14 residues. V gave up 1 base and J gave up 3 bases, with 10 bases separating them. CDR3 protein: CASSLVRYSYEQYF. In DNA, the CDR3 is TGTGCCAGCAGCTTAGTGCGATACAGCTACGAGCAGTACTTC.

The chain employs TRBV19 and TRBJ2-1; 13 nucleotides match TRBD2. The CDR3 is 15 residues long. Germline lookup yields CDR1 LNHDA and CDR2 SQIVND (reference sequence). Trimming cost V 7 bases and J 3 bases; bases outside gene matches: 3. This chain's CDR3 is CASTWTSGSYNEQFF. The CDR3 nucleotides read TGTGCCAGTACCTGGACTAGCGGGAGCTACAATGAGCAGTTCTTC.

This clone was observed a few times. The J gene is TRBJ1-6, the V gene TRBV2, with 7 bases identical to TRBD1. The CDR3 is 14 amino acids. The V segment lost 5 bases and the J segment 14 bases; nucleotides outside the gene matches: 12. From germline, CDR1 is SNHLY and CDR2 FYNNEI. CDR3 sequence (DNA): TGTGCCAGCAGTTCCGGGACAGCCTTGGAGACCCTCCACTTT. It translates to CASSSGTALETLHF.

The chain joins TRBV6-1 to TRBJ1-5; 8 nucleotides match TRBD1. With 9 bases clipped from V and 6 bases from J, the junction kept 10 bases outside the gene matches. The CDR3 totals 14 residues. The V gene's germline CDR1 is MNHNS and CDR2 SASEGT. The CDR3 reads CASTRQGALQPQHF. The DNA for the CDR3 is TGTGCCAGTACCAGGCAGGGGGCGCTTCAGCCCCAGCATTTT.

The chain carries TRBV6-1 and TRBJ1-1, with TRBD1 identical over 7 bases. The CDR3 is made up of 14 amino acids. CDR1 MNHNS and CDR2 SASEGT come from the germline V gene. V dropped 6 bases and J dropped 8; count of bases not matched to a gene: 12. CDR3 nucleotide sequence: TGTGCCAGCAGGGGCGACAGGGCGATCGGAGAAGCTTTCTTT. Amino acid sequence: CASRGDRAIGEAFF.

The chain is built from TRBV7-8 and TRBJ2-5; TRBD2 matches 10 bases. The CDR3 spans 14 residues. Losses at the gene ends were 5 bases for V and 13 bases for J; bases not matched to a gene: 13. Per the germline V gene, CDR1 is SGHVS and CDR2 is FQNEAQ. The CDR3 region has the DNA TGTGCCAGCAGCCCAGCGGGGGGGCCGCAAGGGGCGTACTTC. As protein: CASSPAGGPQGAYF.

The chain employs TRBV6-5 and TRBJ1-5; D remains ambiguous. CDR1 and CDR2 (germline): MNHEY, SVGAGI. This CDR3 spans 14 amino acids. The V gene lost 2 bases and the J gene lost 6 bases, with 11 bases spanning the gap. CDR3 in DNA: TGTGCCAGCAGTTACACAGAGTATGGTCAGCCCCAGCATTTT. Translation gives CASSYTEYGQPQHF.

V and J are TRBV18 and TRBJ2-1, with 7 bases that match TRBD1. The V and J ends lost 5 bases and 3 bases, in that order; junction bases with no gene match: 10. The CDR3 has 16 amino acids. CDR1 is KGHSH, CDR2 LQKENI, per germline. This chain's CDR3 is CASSSNQGVLYNEQFF. The CDR3 coding sequence is TGTGCCAGCTCATCAAATCAGGGGGTACTCTACAATGAGCAGTTCTTC.

V gene TRBV19 combines with J gene TRBJ2-7; 11 nucleotides line up with TRBD2. Germline trimming cut 5 bases from V and 2 bases from J; bases unmatched to any gene: 8. The CDR3 totals 16 residues. Per the germline V gene, CDR1 is LNHDA and CDR2 is SQIVND (reference sequence). CDR3 in amino acids: CASSVLTSGGTYEQYF. The CDR3 nucleotides are TGTGCCAGTAGTGTACTTACTAGCGGGGGAACCTACGAGCAGTACTTC.